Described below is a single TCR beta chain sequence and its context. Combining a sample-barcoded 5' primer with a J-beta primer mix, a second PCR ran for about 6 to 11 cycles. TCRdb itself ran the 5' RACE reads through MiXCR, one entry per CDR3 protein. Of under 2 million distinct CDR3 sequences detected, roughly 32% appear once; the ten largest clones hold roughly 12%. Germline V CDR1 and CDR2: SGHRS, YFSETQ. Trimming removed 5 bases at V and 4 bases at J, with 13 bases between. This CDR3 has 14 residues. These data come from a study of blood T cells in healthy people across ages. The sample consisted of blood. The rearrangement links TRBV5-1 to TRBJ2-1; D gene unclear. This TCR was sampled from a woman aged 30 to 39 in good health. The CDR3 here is CASSPGRPYNEQFF. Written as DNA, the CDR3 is TGCGCCAGCAGTCCCGGTAGACCTTACAATGAGCAGTTCTTC.